This entry features one T cell receptor beta chain sequence. Its antigen is not identified. 5'-RACE, quantitative and with molecular barcodes, yielded the TCR beta libraries. TCRdb reprocessed the 5' RACE reads with MiXCR, giving one entry per CDR3 protein. The repertoire has 39,000 or so distinct CDR3 sequences, 3% to 3.5% of them found once; the top ten carry 2.5% to 3%. The data were obtained in a study of CD8 T cells in ankylosing spondylitis. Findings and limits, study-wide: A TCR beta motif of several highly homologous variants appeared characteristic of ankylosing spondylitis blood. As for the disease-linked clones, they showed a CD8+ phenotype and occurred at relatively low frequencies in peripheral blood.

V was clipped by 4 bases and J by 2 bases; unmatched bases: 6. The CDR3 totals 15 residues. Germline assignment: CDR1 SGDLS and CDR2 YYNGEE. The sample was blood, either unsorted or a sorted T cell fraction (not recorded which). This TCR was recovered from a male donor with ankylosing spondylitis or in good health (not recorded which). V and J are TRBV9 and TRBJ2-1; TRBD2 matches 7 bases. The CDR3 region has the DNA TGTGCCAGCAGCCCCCTGGGGGGGGCCTACAATGAGCAGTTCTTC. The encoded protein is CASSPLGGAYNEQFF.